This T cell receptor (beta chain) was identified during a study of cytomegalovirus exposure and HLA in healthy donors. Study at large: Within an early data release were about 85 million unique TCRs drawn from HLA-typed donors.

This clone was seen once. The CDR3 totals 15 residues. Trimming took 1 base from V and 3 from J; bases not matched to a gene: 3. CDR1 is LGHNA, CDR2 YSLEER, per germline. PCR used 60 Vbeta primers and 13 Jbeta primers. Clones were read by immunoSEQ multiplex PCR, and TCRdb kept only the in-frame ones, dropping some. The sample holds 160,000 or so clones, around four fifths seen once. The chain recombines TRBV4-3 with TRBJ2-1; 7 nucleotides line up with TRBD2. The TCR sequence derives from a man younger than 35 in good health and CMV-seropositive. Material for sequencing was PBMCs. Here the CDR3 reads CASSQGGSHYNEQFF. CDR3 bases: TGCGCCAGCAGCCAAGGCGGGAGCCACTACAATGAGCAGTTCTTC.